This passage covers 27 T cell receptor beta chains from one sample sequenced in a study of CD8+ T cells in alopecia areata. Once RNA had been extracted, it was reverse transcribed into cDNA to act as the sequencing template. The repertoire was sequenced with immunoSEQ multiplex PCR; TCRdb's copy has only in-frame clones and lacks some. The table has 200,000 to 250,000 clones, more than 45% seen once. Described treatment: oral pan-JAK inhibitor, 5-10 mg twice daily. The sample was CD4+ T cells sorted from blood, taken at week 4, from a patient treated with tofacitinib. These receptors were obtained from a human donor with alopecia areata.

A remark on this clone: An end of the junction does not agree with germline; a read error may underlie this. The chain combines TRBV25-1 with TRBJ1-1; D unclear. The CDR3 spans 12 residues. Germline CDR1 and CDR2: MGHDK and SYGVNS. DNA for the CDR3: TGTGCCAGCAGTGCCCTTGGGGAGGAAGCCTTCTTT. This translates into CASSALGEEAFF.

This chain connects TRBV7-9 to TRBJ1-1; no firm D call. Trimming removed 0 bases at V and 6 bases at J, with 2 bases between. From germline, CDR1 is SEHNR and CDR2 FQNEAQ (reference sequence). The CDR3 spans 11 residues. CDR3: CASSLAPEAFF. In DNA, the CDR3 is TGTGCCAGCAGCTTAGCGCCTGAAGCTTTCTTT.

In its sample, this clone was seen a few times. The chain recombines TRBV14 with TRBJ2-1; D perhaps matches TRBD1 (5 bases). CDR3 length: 14 amino acids. Trimming took 4 bases from V and 4 from J, leaving 11 bases between them. Looked up from germline, CDR1 is SGHDN and CDR2 is FVKESK. This CDR3 is CASSRAAGYNEQFF. CDR3 coding DNA: TGTGCCAGCAGCCGTGCGGCAGGGTACAATGAGCAGTTCTTC.

This sequence joins TRBV10-3 and TRBJ1-1; D is ambiguous. The CDR3 spans 12 residues. CDR1 is ENHRY, CDR2 SYGVKD, per germline. The germline V and J ends were trimmed by 8 bases and 1 base, with 8 bases remaining between them. The CDR3: CAIQEGNTEAFF. CDR3 DNA: TGTGCCATCCAGGAGGGGAACACTGAAGCTTTCTTT.

The rearrangement links TRBV12-5 to TRBJ2-1; TRBD1 matches at 9 bases. Per the germline V gene, CDR1 is LGHNT and CDR2 is FRNRAP. This CDR3 is 15 amino acids long. The V gene end was trimmed by 7 bases and the J gene end by 1 base; junction bases not matched to a gene: 5. The CDR3 is CASAEGQGSYNEQFF. The CDR3 DNA sequence: TGTGCTAGTGCCGAGGGACAGGGTTCCTACAATGAGCAGTTCTTC. Together with reference TRBV12-5 and TRBJ2-1, the CDR3 gives the full variable domain: DARVTQTPRHKVTEMGQEVTMRCQPILGHNTVFWYRQTMMQGLELLAYFRNRAPLDDSGMPKDRFSAEMPDATLATLKIQPSEPRDSAVYFCASAEGQGSYNEQFFGPGTRLTVL.

This clone was counted once. This CDR3 reads CASSLPGPVGTQYF. The CDR3 coding sequence is TGTGCCAGCAGTTTACCCGGACCGGTGGGGACCCAGTACTTC. The chain uses TRBV7-9 and TRBJ2-5; D remains unclear. The CDR3 covers 14 residues. CDR1 is SEHNR, CDR2 FQNEAQ, per germline (reference sequence). The V end lost 6 bases, the J end lost 7 bases, and 18 bases lay between the germline ends.

The chain recombines TRBV7-2 with TRBJ2-5; 8 nucleotides line up with TRBD2. The CDR3 has 15 residues. Germline CDR1 SGHTA, CDR2 FQGNSA. After removal of 5 bases from V and 2 bases from J, the junction contained 7 bases not matched to a gene. Here the CDR3 DNA reads TGTGCCAGCAGCCTACGACGGGGGGGACAAGAGACCCAGTACTTC. This encodes CASSLRRGGQETQYF.

This clone was recorded a few times. The chain employs TRBV10-3 and TRBJ1-1; D remains ambiguous. Germline CDR1 and CDR2: ENHRY and SYGVKD. This CDR3 region has 11 residues. Between the trimmed V and J ends, which lost 3 bases and 9 bases, there was a span of 8 bases. The CDR3 region is CAISDKGKAFF. The CDR3 DNA is TGTGCCATCAGTGATAAGGGAAAAGCTTTCTTT.

The table lists this clone with a few counts. V usage is TRBV23-1 and J usage is TRBJ2-3, with TRBD2 matching 7 bases. TRBV23-1 has ORF status, its function being uncertain. Germline trimming cut 0 bases from V and 3 bases from J; bases unmatched to any gene: 6. The CDR3 runs to 16 residues. CDR3 sequence reads: CASSQSRTGGTDTQYF. The DNA for the CDR3 is TGCGCCAGCAGTCAATCGAGGACGGGGGGTACAGATACGCAGTATTTT.

Points on this clone: The junction departs from germline at one end; a sequencing error may be responsible. The V and J genes are TRBV25-1 and TRBJ1-2; D is possibly TRBD1 (6 bases). Germline V CDR1 and CDR2: MGHDK, SYGVNS. The length of the CDR3 is 13 residues. The CDR3 loop is CASSEYEQEGQNF. The CDR3 DNA sequence: TGTGCCAGCAGTGAATATGAGCAGGAGGGACAAAACTTC.

The table lists this clone with a few counts. V gene TRBV30 combines with J gene TRBJ1-6; D gene unclear. Germline V gene data show CDR1 as GTSNPN and CDR2 as SVGIG (reference sequence). CDR3 length: 11 residues. Trimming removed 3 bases at V and 6 bases at J, with 3 bases between. CDR3: CAWSRNSPLHF. The DNA for the CDR3 is TGTGCCTGGAGCCGTAATTCACCCCTCCACTTT.

The V gene is TRBV29-1, the J gene TRBJ1-2; D might be TRBD1 (5 bases). This CDR3 comprises 15 residues. V was trimmed by 0 bases and J by 8 bases, leaving 19 bases between them. CDR1 SQVTM and CDR2 ANQGSEA come from the germline V gene. The CDR3, as DNA: TGCAGCGTTGAAGACCCCCGGGGCTACCGAGGGGGCTACACCTTC. Residues: CSVEDPRGYRGGYTF.

V and J are TRBV18 and TRBJ2-5; D is unclear. The CDR3 sequence is 12 residues long. Trimming removed 8 bases from V and 2 bases from J, with 9 bases in between. CDR1 and CDR2 from the germline V gene are KGHSH and LQKENI. The CDR3 loop is CASGGVQETQYF. The CDR3 DNA reads as TGTGCCAGCGGTGGGGTACAAGAGACCCAGTACTTC.

This clone was detected ten times or more. The rearrangement joins TRBV10-3 to TRBJ1-2; D remains unclear. V was trimmed by 4 bases and J by 6 bases, leaving 6 bases between them. The CDR3 totals 11 residues. Germline V gives CDR1 ENHRY, CDR2 SYGVKD. This CDR3 reads CAISGTDGYTF. In DNA, the CDR3 is TGTGCCATCAGTGGGACGGATGGCTACACCTTC.

The chain combines TRBV30 with TRBJ1-5, with a weak D call TRBD1 (5 bases). Germline assignment: CDR1 GTSNPN and CDR2 SVGIG (reference sequence). CDR3 size: 14 residues. Trimming removed 3 bases at V and 2 bases at J, with 11 bases between. This CDR3 is CAWRITGRNQPQHF. CDR3 nucleotides: TGTGCCTGGAGAATCACGGGACGCAATCAGCCCCAGCATTTT.

The J gene is TRBJ1-6, the V gene TRBV9; a possible D gene is TRBD1 (5 bases). Germline V CDR1 and CDR2: SGDLS, YYNGEE. This CDR3 contains 15 residues. Deletions cut 3 bases from V and 6 bases from J, with 13 bases between. The chain's CDR3 is CASSAAGTGNSPLHF. The CDR3 DNA reads TGTGCCAGCAGCGCCGCCGGGACGGGTAATTCACCCCTCCACTTT.

This clone has just one count. This may stem from a read error, because a much larger clone lies one nucleotide away. The genes are TRBV28 and TRBJ1-2; tentatively, D is TRBD1 (5 bases). The CDR3 has 11 residues. From germline, CDR1 is MDHEN and CDR2 SYDVKM. V was cut by 5 bases and J by 6 bases, with 7 bases left in between. The CDR3 loop is CASSGTDGYTF. CDR3 in DNA: TGTGCCAGCAGTGGGACGGATGGCTACACCTTC.

The V call is TRBV29-1, the J call TRBJ2-7; D not resolved. CDR1 and CDR2 from the germline V gene are SQVTM and ANQGSEA. The CDR3 consists of 11 residues. Between the trimmed V and J ends, which lost 1 base and 0 bases, there was a span of 1 base. The CDR3 loop is CSVEGSYEQYF. The CDR3 nucleotides are TGCAGCGTTGAAGGCTCCTACGAGCAGTACTTC.

The chain is built from TRBV2 and TRBJ2-5; D unresolved. V shed 7 bases and J shed 6 bases, with 18 bases lying between them. Germline V gene sequence: CDR1 SNHLY, CDR2 FYNNEI. The CDR3 extends over 14 amino acids. The CDR3 loop reads CASNTPMGIQTQYF. The CDR3 DNA reads TGTGCCAGCAACACACCGATGGGCATTCAGACCCAGTACTTC.

The genes are TRBV7-2 and TRBJ1-6; D call uncertain. In germline, CDR1 is SGHTA, CDR2 FQGNSA. The V and J ends lost 2 bases and 10 bases respectively, with 6 bases between them. The length of the CDR3 is 12 residues. The CDR3 DNA reads as TGTGCCAGCAGCTTAATGGCCTCACCCCTCCACTTT. Translated, it gives CASSLMASPLHF.

The J gene is TRBJ1-2, the V gene TRBV20-1, with unresolved D. Germline loops: CDR1 DFQATT, CDR2 SNEGSKA (reference sequence). CDR3 length equals 11 residues. V lost 5 bases to trimming and J lost 8 bases, with 12 bases between them. The CDR3 loop is CSAEQSAGYTF. The CDR3 nucleotides read TGCAGTGCTGAACAGTCGGCGGGCTACACCTTC.

J is TRBJ1-1 and V is TRBV29-1; a weak D match, TRBD1 (6 bases). The CDR3 has 14 residues. Looked up from germline, CDR1 is SQVTM and CDR2 is ANQGSEA. V lost 8 bases and J 7 bases, leaving 23 bases between the germline ends. The DNA for the CDR3 is TGCAGCATCCGCCTGGGACACCGAGGGGTTGAAGCTTTCTTT. Translating it yields CSIRLGHRGVEAFF.

The V gene is TRBV5-1, the J gene TRBJ2-1, with 7 bases that match TRBD1. J gave up 6 bases and V 4 bases, and 22 bases lay outside the gene matches. This CDR3 comprises 19 residues. Germline lookup yields CDR1 SGHRS and CDR2 YFSETQ. This chain's CDR3 is CASSPEARQGLTVSNEQFF. The CDR3 DNA reads TGCGCCAGCAGCCCGGAAGCTCGACAGGGTCTAACGGTCAGCAATGAGCAGTTCTTC.

This chain joins TRBV11-1 and TRBJ2-5; D is possibly TRBD2 (5 bases). The CDR3 sequence is 17 residues long. The germline CDR1 and CDR2 sequences are SGHAT and FQDESV (reference sequence). Deletions cut 1 base from V and 4 bases from J, with 19 bases between. CDR3 sequence reads: CASSLGGYLADGETQYF. For the CDR3, the DNA is TGTGCCAGCAGCTTAGGAGGTTACCTAGCCGACGGAGAGACCCAGTACTTC. The complete variable domain, with remaining parts taken from reference TRBV11-1 and TRBJ2-5, reads EAEVAQSPRYKITEKSQAVAFWCDPISGHATLYWYRQILGQGPELLVQFQDESVVDDSQLPKDRFSAERLKGVDSTLKIQPAELGDSAMYLCASSLGGYLADGETQYFGPGTRLLVL.

The chain uses TRBV5-1 and TRBJ2-3, with D uncertain. CDR3 length equals 13 residues. Germline V gene lookup returns CDR1 SGHRS and CDR2 YFSETQ. With 0 bases removed from V and 3 bases from J, the gap between germline ends came to 5 bases. CDR3 region: CASSLGATDTQYF. DNA of the CDR3: TGCGCCAGCAGCTTGGGGGCAACAGATACGCAGTATTTT.

This sequence joins TRBV11-2 and TRBJ1-2; TRBD1 aligns across 7 bases. The germline CDR1 and CDR2 sequences are SGHAT and FQNNGV. CDR3 length equals 14 residues. V was clipped by 6 bases and J by 7 bases; unmatched bases: 11. In DNA, the CDR3 is TGTGCCAGCAGGCAGACAGGGTCCCTCGGTGGCTACACCTTC. Encoded protein: CASRQTGSLGGYTF.

This rearrangement joins TRBV13 to TRBJ2-7, with TRBD2 as a possible D gene (6 bases). Germline V CDR1 and CDR2: PRHDT, FYEKMQ (reference sequence). Trimming pared 0 bases from V and 2 bases from J, leaving 8 bases between. This CDR3 contains 14 residues. This chain's CDR3 is CASSLGGGTYEQYF. In DNA, the CDR3 is TGTGCCAGCAGCTTAGGCGGCGGGACCTACGAGCAGTACTTC.